These 10 T cell receptor beta chains were all obtained from the same sample, sequenced in a study of Ad26.COV2.S vaccination and SARS-CoV-2 variants (dated by TCRdb to about 2021). Libraries were built with the immunoSEQ multiplex PCR assay. The table was pulled from immuneACCESS by TCRdb, which kept in-frame rearrangements only. Such tables lose some clones; where checked, under half of the loss comes from unresolved V genes, and the rest has no known cause. The sample records approximately 460,000 clones, about 89% of which are singletons. In total, the top ten clones hold 1.7% of the sample. In light of the paper, this sample's treatment or condition label describes: some 20 received Ad26.COV2.S at low or high dose, single or two shots; roughly 5 received placebo; per-sample allocation not given. Repertoires of vaccine and placebo recipients were sequenced from samples taken on day 63 after the first injection.

The material was peripheral blood, obtained in a trial of Ad26.COV2.S vaccine versus placebo. All receptors come from a person aged 18-60 years who received the Ad26.COV2.S COVID-19 vaccine or a placebo.

The chain combines TRBV7-3 with TRBJ1-3; D is unresolved. CDR1 is SGHTA and CDR2 is FQGTGA in the germline V gene. The CDR3 contains 14 residues. Between the trimmed V and J ends, which lost 2 bases and 4 bases, there was a span of 9 bases. The CDR3 protein is CASSLLLRGNTIYF. The CDR3 DNA sequence: TGTGCCAGCAGCTTACTCCTACGGGGAAACACCATATATTTT.

The chain links TRBV29-1 to TRBJ1-2; 8 nucleotides line up with TRBD1. V shed 1 base and J 2 bases; nucleotides not matched to a gene: 3. CDR1 SQVTM and CDR2 ANQGSEA come from the germline V gene. The CDR3 sequence is 14 residues long. For the CDR3, the DNA is TGCAGCGTTGAAGTCCCAGGGGGCAACTATGGCTACACCTTC. Residues: CSVEVPGGNYGYTF.

V gene TRBV2 combines with J gene TRBJ2-7, with 12 bases identical to TRBD2. Trimming at V came to 8 bases and at J to 4 bases, leaving 3 bases not matched to a gene. From germline, CDR1 is SNHLY and CDR2 FYNNEI. The length of the CDR3 is 13 residues. CDR3 loop: CASLAGGPYEQYF. The CDR3 DNA is TGTGCCAGCCTAGCGGGAGGGCCTTACGAGCAGTACTTC.

This sequence joins TRBV7-8 and TRBJ1-1; D remains unclear. The CDR3 is 15 amino acids. Between the trimmed V and J ends, which lost 6 bases and 3 bases, there was a span of 17 bases. CDR1 SGHVS and CDR2 FQNEAQ come from the germline V gene. The CDR3 DNA reads TGTGCCAGCAGTCTACTACATCTTCGGGACACTGAAGCTTTCTTT. This sequence encodes CASSLLHLRDTEAFF.

A single count supports this clone. This chain joins TRBV19 and TRBJ2-2; TRBD2 aligns across 9 bases. CDR1 LNHDA and CDR2 SQIVND come from the germline V gene (reference sequence). With 4 bases clipped from V and 7 bases from J, the junction kept 13 bases outside the gene matches. CDR3 length: 17 amino acids. The CDR3 protein is CASSTRLAAIFRGELFF. DNA of the CDR3: TGTGCCAGTAGTACCAGACTAGCGGCTATTTTTCGCGGGGAGCTGTTTTTT. Together with reference TRBV19 and TRBJ2-2, the CDR3 gives the full variable domain: DGGITQSPKYLFRKEGQNVTLSCEQNLNHDAMYWYRQDPGQGLRLIYYSQIVNDFQKGDIAEGYSVSREKKESFPLTVTSAQKNPTAFYLCASSTRLAAIFRGELFFGEGSRLTVL.

The chain links TRBV7-9 to TRBJ1-1; D is perhaps TRBD1 (5 bases). The CDR3 consists of 13 residues. With 2 bases removed from V and 4 bases from J, the gap between germline ends came to 8 bases. CDR1 SEHNR and CDR2 FQNEAQ come from the germline V gene (reference sequence). In DNA form, the CDR3 reads TGTGCCAGCAGCTTAATAGGGGCCACTGAAGCTTTCTTT. Protein: CASSLIGATEAFF. Based on the CDR3 plus reference TRBV7-9 and TRBJ1-1, the full variable domain is DTGVSQNPRHKITKRGQNVTFRCDPISEHNRLYWYRQTLGQGPEFLTYFQNEAQLEKSRLLSDRFSAERPKGSFSTLEIQRTEQGDSAMYLCASSLIGATEAFFGQGTRLTVV.

This clone was seen more than once but under ten times. The CDR3, as DNA: TGCGCCAGCAGCTTGATCACTAGCGGGGAGGTTGAGCAGTTCTTC. Translation: CASSLITSGEVEQFF. The V gene is TRBV5-1, the J gene TRBJ2-1; TRBD2 agrees at 10 bases. Germline loops: CDR1 SGHRS, CDR2 YFSETQ. The CDR3 length is 15 residues. J lost 9 bases, V lost 1 base, and 7 bases had no gene match.

V gene TRBV5-4 combines with J gene TRBJ2-5; 8 bases are shared with TRBD2. V lost 3 bases, J lost 2 bases, and 3 bases stayed unmatched. Per the germline V gene, CDR1 is SGHNT and CDR2 is YYREEE (reference sequence). This CDR3 has 14 amino acids. For the CDR3, the DNA is TGTGCCAGCAGCTCAACTAGCGGTCAAGAGACCCAGTACTTC. This gives the protein CASSSTSGQETQYF.

This clone appeared a few times. The chain couples TRBV11-2 to TRBJ1-1, with TRBD1 identical over 7 bases. The V gene's germline CDR1 is SGHAT and CDR2 FQNNGV. The CDR3 spans 14 residues. V shed 3 bases, J shed 6 bases, and the junction held 7 bases outside the gene matches. The CDR3 DNA is TGTGCCAGCAGCTTGACAGGGCCCAAGGCTGAAGCTTTCTTT. It translates to CASSLTGPKAEAFF.

The chain joins TRBV25-1 to TRBJ1-6; 10 bases agree with TRBD1. The CDR3 is 13 residues long. V lost 4 bases to trimming and J lost 9 bases; unmatched junction nucleotides: 0. Looked up from germline, CDR1 is MGHDK and CDR2 is SYGVNS. The CDR3: CASSGTGGSPLHF. CDR3 sequence (DNA): TGTGCCAGCAGTGGGACAGGGGGTTCACCCCTCCACTTT.